Sequencing of this T cell receptor beta chain was carried out in a study of cytomegalovirus exposure and HLA in healthy donors. In the PCR, 60 Vbeta and 13 Jbeta primers were used. Produced via immunoSEQ multiplex PCR; TCRdb's table is partial and in-frame only. Found here are around 150,000 clones, around 83% of them singletons; the top ten hold around 0.97%. As for this clone: Its target is not known.

Whole-study results and caveats: Available immune exposure information was restricted to CMV serostatus only. A previous analysis found most TCR beta V segments productive roughly 90% or roughly 30% of the time. Another analysis was done later, and it associated 16,951 TCR beta sequences with HLA alleles at 0.05 false discovery rate.

Sequencing was carried out using PBMCs. The sequence was obtained from a girl under 10 years old in good health and CMV-seropositive.

CDR3 DNA sequence: TGTGCCAGCAGTCGACCGGGACAGGGTGGTGCAGATACGCAGTATTTT. Residues: CASSRPGQGGADTQYF. This chain uses TRBV28 with TRBJ2-3, with 9 nucleotides matching TRBD1. This CDR3 comprises 16 residues. V shed 5 bases, J shed 4 bases, and the junction held 10 bases outside the gene matches. The germline V gene has CDR1 MDHEN and CDR2 SYDVKM.